These 20 T cell receptor beta chains were sequenced from one sample in a study of shared clonotypes between healthy human individuals. Sequenced by immunoSEQ multiplex PCR; TCRdb stores in-frame clones only, minus some. The table has about 2.4 million clones, roughly 93% seen once. The sequencing sample was made of naive CD4+ T cells from PBMCs. As for subset: CD45RA+ positively selected. The receptors were gathered from a man aged 18 to 29 in good health. Some clones in this sample may be carry-over from other donors' samples.

This clone was counted only a few times. This chain uses TRBV4-3 with TRBJ1-2; D possibly corresponds to TRBD1 (5 bases). Between the trimmed V and J ends, which lost 2 bases and 4 bases, there was a span of 14 bases. This CDR3 is 15 amino acids long. Per the germline V gene, CDR1 is LGHNA and CDR2 is YSLEER. CDR3 sequence (DNA): TGCGCCAGCAGCCAACGGGGAGGCCAGGGCTATGGCTACACCTTC. It is translated as CASSQRGGQGYGYTF.

The chain joins TRBV28 to TRBJ2-2; 10 bases agree with TRBD1. The germline V gene has CDR1 MDHEN and CDR2 SYDVKM. CDR3 length: 18 amino acids. V shed 2 bases and J 0 bases; nucleotides not matched to a gene: 6. The chain's CDR3 is CASSLVRQGATNTGELFF. The CDR3 bases are TGTGCCAGCAGTTTAGTCCGACAGGGGGCGACGAACACCGGGGAGCTGTTTTTT.

The genes are TRBV19 and TRBJ1-5; D is perhaps TRBD1 (6 bases). CDR3 size: 18 residues. V lost 7 bases and J 0 bases, leaving 22 bases between the germline ends. Germline loops: CDR1 LNHDA, CDR2 SQIVND (reference sequence). Here the CDR3 reads CASTPSLRGAVSNQPQHF. The CDR3 DNA sequence: TGTGCCAGTACCCCGAGCCTGAGGGGGGCCGTTAGCAATCAGCCCCAGCATTTT. Based on the CDR3 plus reference TRBV19 and TRBJ1-5, the full variable domain is DGGITQSPKYLFRKEGQNVTLSCEQNLNHDAMYWYRQDPGQGLRLIYYSQIVNDFQKGDIAEGYSVSREKKESFPLTVTSAQKNPTAFYLCASTPSLRGAVSNQPQHFGDGTRLSIL.

This sequence joins TRBV6-1 and TRBJ2-1, with TRBD2 matching 7 bases. V shed 4 bases and J 3 bases; nucleotides not matched to a gene: 9. The germline V gene encodes CDR1 MNHNS and CDR2 SASEGT. The CDR3 is 16 residues long. CDR3 region: CASSGNKGGDYNEQFF. In nucleotides, the CDR3 is TGTGCCAGCAGTGGTAACAAGGGAGGGGACTACAATGAGCAGTTCTTC.

The rearrangement joins TRBV5-4 to TRBJ2-3, with 8 bases aligning to TRBD2. From germline, CDR1 is SGHNT and CDR2 YYREEE (reference sequence). CDR3 length: 16 residues. V dropped 4 bases and J dropped 3; count of bases not matched to a gene: 10. In nucleotides, the CDR3 is TGTGCCAGCAGCCCCCCAGCGGGAGTAGGAACAGATACGCAGTATTTT. This sequence encodes CASSPPAGVGTDTQYF.

The chain couples TRBV18 to TRBJ2-7, with 10 bases lining up with TRBD1. This CDR3 comprises 14 residues. Germline loops: CDR1 KGHSH, CDR2 LQKENI. The junction had 9 bases not matched to a gene; V was cut back by 8 bases and J by 5 bases. In DNA, the CDR3 is TGTGCCAGCAAAAGGGACAGGGGTGACCACGAGCAGTACTTC. The encoded protein is CASKRDRGDHEQYF.

This sequence joins TRBV11-2 and TRBJ2-1, with D tentatively TRBD1 or TRBD2 (5 bases each). The CDR3 spans 16 residues. Germline V lookup: CDR1 SGHAT, CDR2 FQNNGV. The V end was cut by 5 bases, the J end by 4 bases, with 18 bases between. CDR3 loop: CASSLRGPSSYNEQFF. The CDR3 nucleotides are TGTGCCAGCAGCCTTAGGGGTCCTAGCAGTTACAATGAGCAGTTCTTC. Together with reference TRBV11-2 and TRBJ2-1, the CDR3 gives the full variable domain: EAGVAQSPRYKIIEKRQSVAFWCNPISGHATLYWYQQILGQGPKLLIQFQNNGVVDDSQLPKDRFSAERLKGVDSTLKIQPAKLEDSAVYLCASSLRGPSSYNEQFFGPGTRLTVL.

The V and J genes are TRBV7-3 and TRBJ2-3; D could derive from TRBD1 or TRBD2 (5 bases each). The CDR3 spans 15 residues. Germline V gene data show CDR1 as SGHTA and CDR2 as FQGTGA. Trimming cost V 5 bases and J 0 bases, with 12 bases left between them. For the CDR3, the DNA is TGTGCCAGCAGCCCCGGGGCACAGAGCACAGATACGCAGTATTTT. Translating it yields CASSPGAQSTDTQYF.

This chain uses TRBV5-1 with TRBJ2-5; 8 nucleotides match TRBD2. Germline assignment: CDR1 SGHRS and CDR2 YFSETQ. J was trimmed by 4 bases and V by 1 base; bases with no gene match: 9. CDR3 size: 16 residues. In nucleotides, the CDR3 is TGCGCCAGCAGCTTGCGTGTAGCGGGGACGGCAGAGACCCAGTACTTC. The encoded protein is CASSLRVAGTAETQYF. The variable domain in full, completed from reference TRBV5-1 and TRBJ2-5, reads KAGVTQTPRYLIKTRGQQVTLSCSPISGHRSVSWYQQTPGQGLQFLFEYFSETQRNKGNFPGRFSGRQFSNSRSEMNVSTLELGDSALYLCASSLRVAGTAETQYFGPGTRLLVL.

A single count supports this clone. This chain links TRBV6-5 with TRBJ2-3; TRBD2 is a possible D gene (5 bases). The V end was cut by 6 bases, the J end by 8 bases, with 18 bases between. The CDR3 has 14 residues. The germline gives CDR1 MNHEY, CDR2 SVGAGI. CDR3 DNA sequence: TGTGCCAGCAGACCGGGCCCCGCGGGTGGTACGCAGTATTTT. It codes for CASRPGPAGGTQYF.

The rearrangement uses TRBV18 and TRBJ1-4, with unresolved D. Per the germline V gene, CDR1 is KGHSH and CDR2 is LQKENI. V was trimmed by 4 bases and J by 8 bases, leaving 11 bases between them. The CDR3 is 13 amino acids. DNA for the CDR3: TGTGCCAGCTCACTTCACCCTAGAGAAAAACTGTTTTTT. This encodes CASSLHPREKLFF. Based on the CDR3 plus reference TRBV18 and TRBJ1-4, the full variable domain is NAGVMQNPRHLVRRRGQEARLRCSPMKGHSHVYWYRQLPEEGLKFMVYLQKENIIDESGMPKERFSAEFPKEGPSILRIQQVVRGDSAAYFCASSLHPREKLFFGSGTQLSVL.

The chain links TRBV2 to TRBJ2-2; D gene uncertain. The CDR3 has 14 residues. Germline lookup yields CDR1 SNHLY and CDR2 FYNNEI. Trimming took 8 bases from V and 0 from J, leaving 10 bases between them. The CDR3 DNA sequence: TGTGCCAGCTATCCCTTTGCGAACACCGGGGAGCTGTTTTTT. Its translation: CASYPFANTGELFF.

The chain uses TRBV6-1 and TRBJ1-1; TRBD1 is a possible D gene (5 bases). In germline, CDR1 is MNHNS, CDR2 SASEGT. Trimming cost V 5 bases and J 6 bases, with 16 bases left between them. The CDR3 has 14 residues. CDR3 protein: CASSPFQGGAEAFF. CDR3 in DNA: TGTGCCAGCAGTCCCTTCCAGGGAGGCGCTGAAGCTTTCTTT.

The count of this clone is one. The V call is TRBV6-1, the J call TRBJ2-1; the match to TRBD2 covers 10 bases. V trimming: 8 bases; J trimming: 9 bases; junction bases outside the gene matches: 10. Per the germline V gene, CDR1 is MNHNS and CDR2 is SASEGT. The CDR3 is made up of 14 amino acids. The CDR3 is CASGWGTSVGEQFF. Here the CDR3 DNA reads TGTGCCAGCGGATGGGGGACTAGCGTAGGTGAGCAGTTCTTC.

The CDR3 sequence: CASSLEPGRNTEAFF. The CDR3 region has the DNA TGTGCCAGCAGCTTAGAACCGGGGAGGAACACTGAAGCTTTCTTT. The gene calls are TRBV7-9 and TRBJ1-1; no clear D. The V end was cut by 1 base, the J end by 1 base, with 10 bases between. There are 15 residues in the CDR3. Germline CDR1 and CDR2: SEHNR and FQNEAQ (reference sequence). The full variable domain, completed using reference TRBV7-9 and TRBJ1-1, is DTGVSQNPRHKITKRGQNVTFRCDPISEHNRLYWYRQTLGQGPEFLTYFQNEAQLEKSRLLSDRFSAERPKGSFSTLEIQRTEQGDSAMYLCASSLEPGRNTEAFFGQGTRLTVV.

Comment on this clone: The same CDR3 also results from other DNA sequences found in this sample. The chain carries TRBV9 and TRBJ2-1; TRBD2 aligns across 7 bases. The CDR3 has 14 residues. Looked up from germline, CDR1 is SGDLS and CDR2 is YYNGEE. Unmatched junction bases numbered 0, after V lost 0 bases and J lost 3 bases. The CDR3 is CASSVGTSYNEQFF. The CDR3 bases are TGTGCCAGCAGCGTAGGGACTAGCTACAATGAGCAGTTCTTC. Supplemented by reference TRBV9 and TRBJ2-1, the full variable domain reads DSGVTQTPKHLITATGQRVTLRCSPRSGDLSVYWYQQSLDQGLQFLIQYYNGEERAKGNILERFSAQQFPDLHSELNLSSLELGDSALYFCASSVGTSYNEQFFGPGTRLTVL.

This clone was seen just once. This rearrangement joins TRBV6-5 to TRBJ2-5; 8 bases map to TRBD1. The CDR3 runs to 15 residues. Germline V CDR1 and CDR2: MNHEY, SVGAGI. V trimming: 0 bases; J trimming: 9 bases; junction bases outside the gene matches: 9. CDR3 in DNA: TGTGCCAGCAGTTACTCTGCAGGGGGCGAAAATCCCCAGTACTTC. It specifies CASSYSAGGENPQYF.

This clone was counted a few times. The chain has TRBV7-3 and TRBJ1-1; D ambiguous. The CDR3 consists of 14 residues. The germline V and J ends were trimmed by 0 bases and 6 bases, with 11 bases remaining between them. Germline CDR1 SGHTA, CDR2 FQGTGA. In DNA, the CDR3 is TGTGCCAGCAGCTTAACTTTCGGGCAGTCTGAAGCTTTCTTT. It specifies CASSLTFGQSEAFF. The full variable domain, in which reference TRBV7-3 and TRBJ1-1 provide the parts outside the CDR3, is GAGVSQTPSNKVTEKGKYVELRCDPISGHTALYWYRQSLGQGPEFLIYFQGTGAADDSGLPNDRFFAVRPEGSVSTLKIQRTERGDSAVYLCASSLTFGQSEAFFGQGTRLTVV.

The CDR3 region has the DNA TGTGCCACCAGCAGGGGTCTTCGGGGGGGCGCATCCGAAAAACTGTTTTTT. It yields the protein CATSRGLRGGASEKLFF. The chain employs TRBV15 and TRBJ1-4, with a weak D call TRBD1 (6 bases). Germline lookup yields CDR1 LNHNV and CDR2 YYDKDF (reference sequence). V gave up 3 bases and J gave up 8 bases, with 22 bases separating them. The CDR3 covers 17 residues.

This rearrangement joins TRBV29-1 to TRBJ2-7, with 9 bases lining up with TRBD2. The CDR3 extends over 13 amino acids. Germline CDR1 reads SQVTM; CDR2 reads ANQGSEA. J gave up 7 bases and V 4 bases, and 8 bases lay outside the gene matches. The CDR3 sequence: CSVVQREVGEQYF. CDR3 nucleotides: TGCAGCGTTGTCCAGCGGGAGGTGGGAGAGCAGTACTTC.